This entry describes one T cell receptor (beta chain). Antigen specificity is unknown. The V gene lost 5 bases and the J gene lost 0 bases, with 13 bases spanning the gap. The germline CDR1 and CDR2 sequences are SGHDN and FVKESK. The CDR3 is 15 amino acids. TCRdb's table, derived via immunoSEQ multiplex PCR, lists solely in-frame clones and lacks some. The data hold approximately 94,000 clones, with around 84% observed a single time. The data originate from a study of radiotherapy plus CTLA-4 blockade in lung cancer. Study-wide background: For 18% of patients, objective responses occurred, and approximately 30% had disease control.

Overall study findings and caveats: In blood, tumor-derived TCR clones expanded after radiotherapy plus ipilimumab. Dynamics of early blood T cell clones, together with interferon-beta, were reportedly the best predictors of response.

Participants had chemo-refractory metastatic non-small-cell lung cancer and were treated with focal radiation plus ipilimumab CTLA-4 blockade. This sequence originates from a human donor with non-small cell lung cancer that progressed on radiotherapy plus ipilimumab. The starting material was peripheral blood, obtained from a patient treated with radiotherapy plus ipilimumab. The chain couples TRBV14 to TRBJ1-1, with TRBD1 as a possible D gene (6 bases). The CDR3 protein is CASSEQQGLNTEAFF. The DNA of the CDR3 is TGTGCCAGCAGCGAACAACAGGGACTGAACACTGAAGCTTTCTTT. The variable domain in full, completed from reference TRBV14 and TRBJ1-1, reads EAGVTQFPSHSVIEKGQTVTLRCDPISGHDNLYWYRRVMGKEIKFLLHFVKESKQDESGMPNNRFLAERTGGTYSTLKVQPAELEDSGVYFCASSEQQGLNTEAFFGQGTRLTVV.